This TCR beta chain emerged from a study of cytomegalovirus exposure and HLA in healthy donors. Use of 60 Vbeta and 13 Jbeta primers characterized the PCR. Method: immunoSEQ multiplex PCR; TCRdb's copy keeps in-frame clones and lacks some. The sample yields fewer than 85,000 clones, 78% seen once. Germline V lookup: CDR1 SGHRS, CDR2 YFSETQ. The ends lost 4 bases at V and 8 bases at J; junction bases unmatched: 8. The CDR3 extends over 14 amino acids. The chain uses TRBV5-1 and TRBJ1-4; TRBD1 agrees at 7 bases. The sequence was collected from a man aged 35 to 55 in good health and CMV-seronegative. The specimen sequenced was PBMCs. DNA of the CDR3: TGCGCCAGCAGCCATGGACAGGATCACGAAAAACTGTTTTTT. Translated, it gives CASSHGQDHEKLFF.